This T cell receptor (beta chain) is from a study of blood T cell repertoires in COVID-19. Study background: Samples of COVID-19 (acute and convalescent) were obtained from the United States, Italy and Spain.

This CDR3 spans 12 amino acids. Germline values: CDR1 SNHLY, CDR2 FYNNEI. The assay was immunoSEQ multiplex PCR, and TCRdb's table has in-frame clones only and misses some. The repertoire holds hundreds of thousands of clones, with 75% to 90% as singletons. This receptor was obtained from a woman in her thirties with active or convalescent COVID-19. This chain links TRBV2 with TRBJ1-2; D is unresolved. Material: peripheral blood. Written as DNA, the CDR3 is TGTGTTAGCGCCGGGGAGTCTGGTGGCTACACCTTC. Translation: CVSAGESGGYTF.